This is a list of T cell receptor beta chains from one sample in a study of CD8+ T cells in alopecia areata. TCRdb's table, derived via immunoSEQ multiplex PCR, lists solely in-frame clones and lacks some. In the table there are some 200,000 clones, 40% to 55% of which are singletons. Specimen: CD4+ T cells sorted from blood, collected at roughly week 36, from a patient treated with tofacitinib. The receptors were sampled from a human donor with alopecia areata. Both conserved end residues are part of each CDR3. A D gene is named only where the DNA matches it firmly. Some rows have no size entry. The others give once, few or many, or a class for an expanded clone.

j_gene | v_gene | d_gene | abundance | CDR3aa | CDR3nt
TRBJ2-3 | TRBV9 | - | few | CASSVRGWRDTQYF | TGTGCCAGCAGCGTCAGGGGCTGGCGGGATACGCAGTATTTT
TRBJ2-7 | TRBV25-1 | TRBD2 | - | CASSIAGVLYEQYF | TGTGCCAGCAGCATAGCGGGAGTATTATACGAGCAGTACTTC
TRBJ1-1 | TRBV29-1 | - | - | CSVRQANTEAFF | TGCAGCGTTCGACAGGCGAACACTGAAGCTTTCTTT
TRBJ1-5 | TRBV19 | - | - | CASTTDRRVNQPQHF | TGTGCCAGTACCACCGACAGACGGGTTAATCAGCCCCAGCATTTT
TRBJ2-1 | TRBV5-1 | TRBD2 | few | CASSLAVAGAAPGSYNEQFF | TGCGCCAGCAGCTTGGCAGTAGCGGGAGCGGCTCCGGGCTCCTACAATGAGCAGTTCTTC
TRBJ2-3 | TRBV7-2 | - | - | CASSPRESRDTQYF | TGTGCCAGCAGTCCAAGGGAATCTAGGGATACGCAGTATTTT
TRBJ2-3 | TRBV29-1 | - | few | CSVERLTSTDTQYF | TGCAGCGTTGAGAGACTAACGAGCACAGATACGCAGTATTTT
TRBJ2-3 | TRBV2 | - | once | CASRAFELARGADTQYF | TGTGCCAGCAGGGCGTTCGAGCTAGCTCGAGGCGCAGATACGCAGTATTTT
TRBJ2-1 | TRBV6-6 | - | - | CASSTESSYNEQFF | TGTGCCAGCAGTACGGAGAGCTCCTACAATGAGCAGTTCTTC
TRBJ2-7 | TRBV4-1 | TRBD1 | - | CASSPRDRNSYEQYF | TGCGCCAGCAGCCCACGGGACAGGAACTCCTACGAGCAGTACTTC
TRBJ2-7 | TRBV2 | TRBD1 | few | CASSPGTGLGEQYF | TGTGCCAGCAGTCCCGGGACAGGGTTGGGCGAGCAGTACTTC
TRBJ2-5 | TRBV5-1 | TRBD1 | - | CASSFGTGAGETQYF | TGCGCCAGCAGCTTCGGGACAGGGGCCGGGGAGACCCAGTACTTC
TRBJ2-5 | TRBV5-1 | TRBD2 | - | CASREWSGSGETQYF | TGCGCCAGCAGAGAGTGGAGCGGGAGTGGAGAGACCCAGTACTTC
TRBJ1-1 | TRBV6-5 | TRBD1 | - | CASSSYRDRGNTEAFF | TGTGCCAGCAGTTCATACCGGGACAGAGGGAACACTGAAGCTTTCTTT
TRBJ2-7 | TRBV5-1 | - | few | CASSLPSSYEQYF | TGCGCCAGCAGCTTGCCCAGCTCCTACGAGCAGTACTTC
TRBJ2-7 | TRBV10-3 | TRBD1 | few | CAISEGQGAKYEQYF | TGTGCCATCAGTGAAGGACAGGGGGCAAAGTACGAGCAGTACTTC
TRBJ2-3 | TRBV7-2 | - | few | CASGRGSRTDTQYF | TGTGCCAGCGGCCGGGGCAGCCGCACAGATACGCAGTATTTT
TRBJ1-4 | TRBV2 | TRBD1 | few | CASSDGGGSTNEKLFF | TGTGCCAGCAGTGACGGAGGGGGCTCTACTAATGAAAAACTGTTTTTT
TRBJ2-5 | TRBV29-1 | - | few | CSVEWALGETQYF | TGCAGCGTTGAGTGGGCCCTCGGAGAGACCCAGTACTTC
TRBJ1-2 | TRBV21-1 | - | - | CATPRRTNYGYTF | TGTGCCACCCCGCGCCGTACTAACTATGGCTACACCTTC
TRBJ1-1 | TRBV7-2 | - | - | CASSPRRGATEAFF | TGTGCCAGCAGCCCAAGGAGGGGGGCCACTGAAGCTTTCTTT
TRBJ1-3 | TRBV25-1 | - | - | CASSEVGDSGNTIYF | TGTGCCAGCAGTGAAGTGGGGGACTCTGGAAACACCATATATTTT
TRBJ2-1 | TRBV10-3 | - | many | CAISPTINEQFF | TGTGCCATCAGTCCAACCATCAATGAGCAGTTCTTC
TRBJ1-2 | TRBV13 | TRBD1 | once | CASSGQGALYGYTF | TGTGCCAGCAGCGGCCAGGGGGCCCTCTATGGCTACACCTTC
TRBJ2-3 | TRBV18 | TRBD1 | few | CASSLGQGADTQYF | TGTGCCAGCTCTCTTGGACAGGGGGCGGATACGCAGTATTTT
TRBJ2-6 | TRBV27 | TRBD2 | - | CASSLKGLAVSSGANVLTF | TGTGCCAGCAGTTTAAAGGGGCTAGCGGTCAGCTCTGGGGCCAACGTCCTGACTTTC
TRBJ1-2 | TRBV4-3 | - | - | CASSQDLEGPTF | TGCGCCAGCAGCCAAGATCTAGAAGGGCCCACCTTC
TRBJ1-4 | TRBV13 | - | many | CASSPSPRTSAVTNEKLFF | TGTGCCAGCAGCCCCTCGCCCAGGACATCCGCGGTAACTAATGAAAAACTGTTTTTT
TRBJ2-6 | TRBV6-5 | - | few | CASSAASGANVLTF | TGTGCCAGCAGTGCAGCCTCTGGGGCCAACGTCCTGACTTTC
TRBJ2-7 | TRBV7-2 | - | few | CASSTRGVQYF | TGTGCCAGCAGCACCAGAGGTGTTCAGTACTTC
TRBJ2-7 | TRBV29-1 | TRBD1 | - | CSVELDRGHEQYF | TGCAGCGTTGAGCTTGACAGGGGTCACGAGCAGTACTTC
TRBJ1-1 | TRBV29-1 | - | - | CSYKDSMNTEAFF | TGCAGTTACAAGGACAGCATGAACACTGAAGCTTTCTTT